The rows below give T cell receptor beta chains drawn from one sample of a study of blood T cell repertoires in COVID-19. Only in-frame clones appear in the TCRdb table, and some are missing; sequencing was by immunoSEQ multiplex PCR. The sample has under 250,000 clones, over 75% seen once. Input material: PBMCs or T cells enriched from blood (not recorded which). The receptors come from a woman between 18 and 30 years old in a cohort exposed to, infected with or recovered from COVID-19 (not recorded which). The CDR3 runs from the conserved cysteine through the conserved F or W. D genes are given only for firm matches. Clone sizes are given selectively: once, few, many, or a class where the clone is expanded.

V: TRBV6-5; D: NA; J: TRBJ2-4; size: NA; DNA: TGTGCCAGCAGTCCCCGAGGTGGCTTTGACATTCAGTACTTC; CDR3: CASSPRGGFDIQYF
V: TRBV29-1; D: TRBD1; J: TRBJ2-2; size: NA; DNA: TGCAGCGTTGAAGAGGACAGGGGCCTTGGGGGCGGGGAGCTGTTTTTT; CDR3: CSVEEDRGLGGGELFF
V: TRBV28; D: NA; J: TRBJ1-1; size: NA; DNA: TGTGCCAGCAGTTTTACGACAGATGAAGCTTTCTTT; CDR3: CASSFTTDEAFF
V: TRBV3-1/TRBV3-2; D: NA; J: TRBJ2-2; size: NA; DNA: TGTGCCAGCAGTCCCAGTTTTGTCGGGGAGCTGTTTTTT; CDR3: CASSPSFVGELFF
V: TRBV19; D: NA; J: TRBJ2-1; size: NA; DNA: TGTGCCAGTAGTATCCTCGGGACAACAAGTGAGCAGTTCTTC; CDR3: CASSILGTTSEQFF
V: TRBV5-1; D: NA; J: TRBJ1-2; size: NA; DNA: TGCGCCAGCAGCTTGGGGGGTTCGGGAATGGCGTTTGGCTACACCTTC; CDR3: CASSLGGSGMAFGYTF
V: TRBV11-3; D: NA; J: TRBJ1-3; size: NA; DNA: TGTGCCAGCAGCTTAGGCGGAGGAGGAAACACCATATATTTT; CDR3: CASSLGGGGNTIYF
V: TRBV6-5; D: TRBD1; J: TRBJ1-4; size: NA; DNA: TGTGCCAGCAGTTCCCAGGGGGCCACTAATGAAAAACTGTTTTTT; CDR3: CASSSQGATNEKLFF
V: TRBV25-1; D: TRBD1; J: TRBJ1-1; size: NA; DNA: TGTGCCAGCAGGGACGGACAGGGCCTGAACACTGAAGCTTTCTTT; CDR3: CASRDGQGLNTEAFF
V: TRBV10-3; D: TRBD1; J: TRBJ1-4; size: NA; DNA: TGTGCCATCAGGCCGGGACAGGGTAACTTGGGTGAAAAACTGTTTTTT; CDR3: CAIRPGQGNLGEKLFF
V: TRBV6-4; D: TRBD2; J: TRBJ2-3; size: NA; DNA: TGTGCCAGCAGTGACATAGCGGGGGTCCCAGATACGCAGTATTTT; CDR3: CASSDIAGVPDTQYF
V: TRBV19; D: TRBD2; J: TRBJ2-1; size: NA; DNA: TGTGCCAGTGGACTAGCGGGAGGCGGCTCCTACAATGAGCAGTTCTTC; CDR3: CASGLAGGGSYNEQFF
V: TRBV2; D: TRBD2; J: TRBJ2-5; size: NA; DNA: TGTGCCTACAGGCTAGCGGAAGAGACCCAGTACTTC; CDR3: CAYRLAEETQYF
V: TRBV6-2/TRBV6-3; D: NA; J: TRBJ2-3; size: NA; DNA: TGTGCCAGCAGTTACTCGAGAATTCCGCGGGTACAGATAAGGTACACAGATACGCAGTATTTT; CDR3: CASSYSRIPRVQIRYTDTQYF
V: TRBV4-2; D: TRBD1; J: TRBJ1-5; size: NA; DNA: TGTGCCAGCAGCCAAGGGATGGACAGGGAAGATCAGCCCCAGCATTTT; CDR3: CASSQGMDREDQPQHF
V: TRBV24-1; D: TRBD1; J: TRBJ1-1; size: NA; DNA: TGTGCCACCAGTGACCCCGGGACAGGGGGAGGCACTGAAGCTTTCTTT; CDR3: CATSDPGTGGGTEAFF
V: TRBV28; D: TRBD1; J: TRBJ1-2; size: few; DNA: TGTGCCAGCAGTTTCGGGACAGGGCTCCTCCTTGGCTATGGCTACACCTTC; CDR3: CASSFGTGLLLGYGYTF
V: TRBV29-1; D: NA; J: TRBJ1-2; size: NA; DNA: TGCAGCGTTGATAGGGGTAACTATGGCTACACCTTC; CDR3: CSVDRGNYGYTF
V: TRBV24-1; D: TRBD1; J: TRBJ2-3; size: once; DNA: TGTGCCACCAGTGATTTACCGGGACAGGGTAGGGATACGCAGTATTTT; CDR3: CATSDLPGQGRDTQYF
V: TRBV27; D: TRBD2; J: TRBJ2-2; size: NA; DNA: TGTGCCAGCAGTTTACATTATAGTAGCGGGGGGACTACCGGGGAGCTGTTTTTT; CDR3: CASSLHYSSGGTTGELFF
V: TRBV28; D: NA; J: TRBJ2-7; size: NA; DNA: TGTGCCAGCAGTTCCGGGACTGCCAGCTCCTACGAGCAGTACTTC; CDR3: CASSSGTASSYEQYF
V: TRBV2; D: NA; J: TRBJ1-5; size: few; DNA: TGTGCCAGCAGTGAAAGGCAGGGATATCAGCCCCAGCATTTT; CDR3: CASSERQGYQPQHF
V: TRBV2; D: NA; J: TRBJ1-5; size: NA; DNA: TGTGCCAGCAGTGGCCCGCGTAGCAATCAGCCCCAGCATTTT; CDR3: CASSGPRSNQPQHF
V: TRBV19; D: TRBD1; J: TRBJ2-5; size: NA; DNA: TGTGCCAGTAGTCGTGGGACAGGGCGGGAGACCCAGTACTTC; CDR3: CASSRGTGRETQYF
V: TRBV7-8; D: NA; J: TRBJ1-1; size: once; DNA: TGTGCCAGCAGCTTAACAGGCATGAACACTGAAGCTTTCTTT; CDR3: CASSLTGMNTEAFF
V: TRBV3-1/TRBV3-2; D: NA; J: TRBJ2-7; size: NA; DNA: TGTGCCAGCAGCCAGGAGGGCGGTTCCTACGAGCAGTACTTC; CDR3: CASSQEGGSYEQYF
V: TRBV7-9; D: TRBD1; J: TRBJ1-2; size: NA; DNA: TGTGCCAGCAGCTTAGTAGGGACAGCCCCATATGGCTACACCTTC; CDR3: CASSLVGTAPYGYTF
V: TRBV6-5; D: NA; J: TRBJ1-1; size: NA; DNA: TGTGCCAGCAGTTTAACAGGGCCAAAGGAAGGGTCTGAAGCTTTCTTT; CDR3: CASSLTGPKEGSEAFF
V: TRBV4-1; D: NA; J: TRBJ2-2; size: few; DNA: TGCGCCAGCAGCCAAGTTGAGCTTCTCACCGGGGAGCTGTTTTTT; CDR3: CASSQVELLTGELFF
V: TRBV11-2; D: NA; J: TRBJ1-4; size: few; DNA: TGTGCCACCTCGGGCAGGGAGGAGCCCGGAAGAACTAATGAAAAACTGTTTTTT; CDR3: CATSGREEPGRTNEKLFF
V: TRBV6-4; D: NA; J: TRBJ2-3; size: NA; DNA: TGTGCCAGCAGTGGTACATACACAGATACGCAGTATTTT; CDR3: CASSGTYTDTQYF
V: TRBV19; D: TRBD1; J: TRBJ2-5; size: NA; DNA: TGTGCCAGTAGTATGTTAGGACAGGGAGCCCAAGAGACCCAGTACTTC; CDR3: CASSMLGQGAQETQYF
V: TRBV9; D: TRBD2; J: TRBJ2-2; size: NA; DNA: TGTGCCAGCAGCATAGCCGGGACTAGCGCCGGGGAGCTGTTTTTT; CDR3: CASSIAGTSAGELFF
V: TRBV6-6; D: TRBD1; J: TRBJ1-1; size: NA; DNA: TGTGCCAGCAGTCTGCCGGGACAGGGACTGAACACTGAAGCTTTCTTT; CDR3: CASSLPGQGLNTEAFF
V: TRBV9; D: NA; J: TRBJ1-1; size: NA; DNA: TGTGCCAGCAGCGTAGACCCACAGCCCAACACTGAAGCTTTCTTT; CDR3: CASSVDPQPNTEAFF
V: TRBV14; D: NA; J: TRBJ1-3; size: NA; DNA: TGTGCCAGCAGCCCTGACAGGTATAGGAGGAACACCATATATTTT; CDR3: CASSPDRYRRNTIYF
V: TRBV9; D: NA; J: TRBJ1-4; size: once; DNA: TGTGCCAGCAGCGTAGAGTCCGGGGAGCGAACTAATGAAAAACTGTTTTTT; CDR3: CASSVESGERTNEKLFF
V: TRBV7-2; D: NA; J: TRBJ1-5; size: once; DNA: TGTGCCAGCAGCTTAAATCAGGCCCATAGCAATCAGCCCCAGCATTTT; CDR3: CASSLNQAHSNQPQHF
V: TRBV3-1/TRBV3-2; D: TRBD2; J: TRBJ2-1; size: NA; DNA: TGTGCCAGCAGCCAAGGGTTTACTAGCGGGAAAAATTACAATGAGCAGTTCTTC; CDR3: CASSQGFTSGKNYNEQFF
V: TRBV7-9; D: NA; J: TRBJ2-1; size: NA; DNA: TGTGCCAGCAGCTTACTAGGGGAGGTCAACAATGAGCAGTTCTTC; CDR3: CASSLLGEVNNEQFF
V: TRBV4-2; D: TRBD2; J: TRBJ2-1; size: NA; DNA: TGTGCCAGCGGCCGGGGAGGGTACAATGAGCAGTTCTTC; CDR3: CASGRGGYNEQFF
V: TRBV6-1; D: NA; J: TRBJ1-3; size: NA; DNA: TGTGCCAGCAGTGAAACAGGGAATCCTGGAAACACCATATATTTT; CDR3: CASSETGNPGNTIYF
V: TRBV24-1; D: NA; J: TRBJ1-2; size: once; DNA: TGTGCCACCAGTGCCTCGTACTCTGATGGCTACACCTTC; CDR3: CATSASYSDGYTF
V: TRBV24-1; D: TRBD1; J: TRBJ2-1; size: NA; DNA: TGTGCCACCAGTGATTCATGGTCAGGGGGCTACAATGAGCAGTTCTTC; CDR3: CATSDSWSGGYNEQFF
V: TRBV4-2; D: TRBD1; J: TRBJ1-1; size: NA; DNA: TGTGCCAGCAGCCAAGTGACAGGGCCTGAAGCTTTCTTT; CDR3: CASSQVTGPEAFF
V: TRBV2; D: NA; J: TRBJ2-7; size: few; DNA: TGTGCCAGCAGGGTGACAGGCTACGAGCAGTACTTC; CDR3: CASRVTGYEQYF
V: TRBV18; D: TRBD2; J: TRBJ2-7; size: NA; DNA: TGTGCCAGCTCACCGCCGGGGGGAGAAGGTGTTTACGAGCAGTACTTC; CDR3: CASSPPGGEGVYEQYF
V: TRBV3-1/TRBV3-2; D: TRBD1; J: TRBJ2-7; size: NA; DNA: TGTGCCAGCAGCCAAGGGAACAGGGGCGAGCAGTACTTC; CDR3: CASSQGNRGEQYF
V: TRBV10-1; D: TRBD1; J: TRBJ1-3; size: NA; DNA: TGCGCCAGCAGTGGGACAGGCTCTGGAAACACCATATATTTT; CDR3: CASSGTGSGNTIYF
V: TRBV18; D: TRBD1; J: TRBJ1-5; size: NA; DNA: TGTGCCAGCTCACCAGGGACAGCAGGCAATCAGCCCCAGCATTTT; CDR3: CASSPGTAGNQPQHF
V: TRBV6-2/TRBV6-3; D: NA; J: TRBJ1-4; size: NA; DNA: TGTGCCAGCAGTTTCTCCCTCCGGACTGCGTTGGGTAATGAAAAACTGTTTTTT; CDR3: CASSFSLRTALGNEKLFF
V: TRBV7-2; D: NA; J: TRBJ1-2; size: NA; DNA: TGTGCCAGCACCCGGACAGTAGCTAACTATGGCTACACCTTC; CDR3: CASTRTVANYGYTF
V: TRBV19; D: TRBD1; J: TRBJ1-5; size: NA; DNA: TGTGCCAGTGCTCCCTGGGACAGGGCCAGCAATCAGCCCCAGCATTTT; CDR3: CASAPWDRASNQPQHF
V: TRBV5-5; D: NA; J: TRBJ2-7; size: NA; DNA: TGTGCCAGCAGCCTCATCGGGGTGAGCTCCTACGAGCAGTACTTC; CDR3: CASSLIGVSSYEQYF